Listed below are T cell receptor beta chains from one sample, sequenced in a study of shared clonotypes between healthy human individuals. Here immunoSEQ multiplex PCR was the method, and the copy in TCRdb shows in-frame clones only, minus some. The data contain approximately 2.5 million clones, 80% to 95% of them singletons. Sequencing used naive CD4+ T cells from PBMCs. Receptors were obtained from a man aged 18 to 30 in good health. Some clones in this sample may be carry-over from other donors' samples. Both conserved end residues are part of each CDR3. The D gene is left open where the match is weak. A row's size may be missing; if present it is once, few, many or a size class.

D: -
J: TRBJ2-2
V: TRBV2
size: -
CDR3: CASSGRRTNTGELFF
DNA: TGTGCCAGCAGCGGACGGAGGACGAACACCGGGGAGCTGTTTTTT

D: TRBD1
J: TRBJ2-5
V: TRBV2
size: -
CDR3: CASSATRTGGETQYF
DNA: TGTGCCAGCAGTGCAACGAGGACAGGGGGAGAGACCCAGTACTTC

D: TRBD1
J: TRBJ2-2
V: TRBV30
size: few
CDR3: CAWRGQGIGELFF
DNA: TGTGCCTGGAGGGGACAGGGGATCGGGGAGCTGTTTTTT

D: -
J: TRBJ2-7
V: TRBV4-1
size: -
CDR3: CASKHRQGGPWDEQYF
DNA: TGCGCCAGCAAACACCGACAGGGAGGCCCGTGGGACGAGCAGTACTTC

D: TRBD1
J: TRBJ2-7
V: TRBV28
size: -
CDR3: CASQMRGTVYEQYF
DNA: TGTGCCAGCCAAATGAGGGGGACAGTCTACGAGCAGTACTTC

D: -
J: TRBJ2-2
V: TRBV4-1
size: -
CDR3: CASSQVGTVANTGELFF
DNA: TGCGCCAGCAGCCAAGTAGGGACGGTGGCGAACACCGGGGAGCTGTTTTTT

D: TRBD2
J: TRBJ2-7
V: TRBV7-2
size: once
CDR3: CASSASGSPSYEQYF
DNA: TGTGCCAGCAGCGCGAGCGGGAGCCCCTCCTACGAGCAGTACTTC

D: TRBD2
J: TRBJ2-3
V: TRBV9
size: -
CDR3: CASSVVPAGASGRKSTDTQYF
DNA: TGTGCCAGCAGCGTAGTTCCGGCTGGGGCTAGCGGGAGGAAGAGCACAGATACGCAGTATTTT

D: -
J: TRBJ1-5
V: TRBV30
size: -
CDR3: CAWTSGNNQPQHF
DNA: TGTGCCTGGACGTCCGGGAACAATCAGCCCCAGCATTTT

D: -
J: TRBJ2-7
V: TRBV6-1
size: -
CDR3: CASSPRGTGHYEQYF
DNA: TGTGCCAGCAGCCCCCGCGGGACGGGGCACTACGAGCAGTACTTC

D: -
J: TRBJ2-3
V: TRBV9
size: -
CDR3: CASSSEAGTRRTDTQYF
DNA: TGTGCCAGCAGCTCAGAAGCCGGGACAAGACGCACAGATACGCAGTATTTT

D: -
J: TRBJ2-7
V: TRBV4-2
size: -
CDR3: CASSLNSRLARSYEQYF
DNA: TGTGCCAGCAGCCTAAATTCGAGGCTAGCGAGATCCTACGAGCAGTACTTC

D: TRBD2
J: TRBJ2-7
V: TRBV5-1
size: -
CDR3: CASSFLVAGAYEQYF
DNA: TGCGCCAGCAGCTTTTTAGTAGCGGGAGCGTACGAGCAGTACTTC

D: -
J: TRBJ1-2
V: TRBV18
size: -
CDR3: CASSPLEGGYTF
DNA: TGTGCCAGCTCACCATTAGAGGGCGGCTACACCTTC

D: -
J: TRBJ1-2
V: TRBV7-2
size: -
CDR3: CASSLMGPYGYTF
DNA: TGTGCCAGCAGCTTAATGGGACCTTATGGCTACACCTTC

D: -
J: TRBJ2-6
V: TRBV28
size: -
CDR3: CASSYTGSGANVLTF
DNA: TGTGCCAGCAGTTACACGGGCTCTGGGGCCAACGTCCTGACTTTC

D: TRBD2
J: TRBJ2-5
V: TRBV28
size: -
CDR3: CASRLPRGGQETQYF
DNA: TGTGCCAGCAGGTTACCCCGGGGGGGGCAAGAGACCCAGTACTTC

D: -
J: TRBJ1-2
V: TRBV5-1
size: -
CDR3: CASSPTVGGHADYGYTF
DNA: TGCGCCAGCAGCCCCACGGTAGGGGGGCACGCCGACTATGGCTACACCTTC

D: -
J: TRBJ2-1
V: TRBV5-5
size: -
CDR3: CASSLGRDFSYNEQFF
DNA: TGTGCCAGCAGCTTAGGTCGGGATTTTTCCTACAATGAGCAGTTCTTC

D: -
J: TRBJ1-2
V: TRBV11-2
size: -
CDR3: CASRRQGLDYGYTF
DNA: TGTGCCAGTCGACGTCAGGGGCTCGACTATGGCTACACCTTC

D: -
J: TRBJ1-1
V: TRBV11-3
size: -
CDR3: CASSPGGRNTEAFF
DNA: TGTGCCAGCAGCCCCGGGGGCAGGAACACTGAAGCTTTCTTT

D: TRBD2
J: TRBJ2-1
V: TRBV2
size: -
CDR3: CASSEGLAGNNEQFF
DNA: TGTGCCAGCAGTGAAGGACTAGCGGGAAACAATGAGCAGTTCTTC

D: -
J: TRBJ2-7
V: TRBV10-2
size: -
CDR3: CASRQSRSYEQYF
DNA: TGCGCCAGCAGACAGAGCCGTTCCTACGAGCAGTACTTC

D: TRBD1
J: TRBJ1-4
V: TRBV5-1
size: -
CDR3: CASTRGGQGNEKLFF
DNA: TGCGCCAGCACCCGAGGGGGCCAGGGTAATGAAAAACTGTTTTTT

D: -
J: TRBJ2-5
V: TRBV19
size: -
CDR3: CASNNPGWETQYF
DNA: TGTGCCAGTAACAACCCGGGCTGGGAGACCCAGTACTTC

D: -
J: TRBJ1-1
V: TRBV7-8
size: -
CDR3: CASSSKQGPNTEAFF
DNA: TGTGCCAGCAGCTCAAAACAGGGACCAAACACTGAAGCTTTCTTT

D: -
J: TRBJ2-3
V: TRBV4-3
size: -
CDR3: CASTSGAIGRTDTQYF
DNA: TGCGCCAGCACCTCTGGGGCTATTGGGCGCACAGATACGCAGTATTTT

D: TRBD2
J: TRBJ2-3
V: TRBV5-1
size: -
CDR3: CASAPRGGRAADTQYF
DNA: TGCGCCAGCGCTCCTAGGGGCGGGAGGGCCGCAGATACGCAGTATTTT

D: -
J: TRBJ1-2
V: TRBV2
size: -
CDR3: CASRGGQGIVYGYTF
DNA: TGTGCCAGCAGAGGTGGGCAGGGGATCGTCTATGGCTACACCTTC

D: -
J: TRBJ2-7
V: TRBV28
size: -
CDR3: CASTRDLPYEQYF
DNA: TGTGCCAGCACCCGGGACTTACCCTACGAGCAGTACTTC

D: TRBD2
J: TRBJ2-2
V: TRBV6-1
size: -
CDR3: CASSVLAGNTGELFF
DNA: TGTGCCAGCAGTGTTTTAGCGGGGAACACCGGGGAGCTGTTTTTT

D: -
J: TRBJ2-1
V: TRBV28
size: -
CDR3: CASSFLSDGHLDEQFF
DNA: TGTGCCAGCAGTTTCCTCAGCGACGGCCATTTGGATGAGCAGTTCTTC

D: TRBD2
J: TRBJ2-3
V: TRBV5-1
size: -
CDR3: CASSFAIAGGGTDTQYF
DNA: TGCGCCAGCAGCTTTGCTATAGCGGGAGGAGGCACAGATACGCAGTATTTT

D: TRBD2
J: TRBJ2-1
V: TRBV7-2
size: -
CDR3: CASSFSGTSSYNEQFF
DNA: TGTGCCAGCAGCTTTAGCGGGACTAGCTCCTACAATGAGCAGTTCTTC

D: -
J: TRBJ2-7
V: TRBV5-1
size: -
CDR3: CASSLWTGSSYEQYF
DNA: TGCGCCAGCAGCTTATGGACCGGGAGCTCCTACGAGCAGTACTTC

D: -
J: TRBJ1-4
V: TRBV5-7
size: -
CDR3: CASSWEGSTEGEKLFF
DNA: TGTGCCAGCAGCTGGGAGGGTAGTACGGAGGGTGAAAAACTGTTTTTT

D: TRBD1
J: TRBJ1-5
V: TRBV19
size: -
CDR3: CASSIGDRGRGQPQHF
DNA: TGTGCCAGTAGTATAGGGGACAGGGGGCGCGGGCAGCCCCAGCATTTT

D: -
J: TRBJ1-4
V: TRBV4-2
size: -
CDR3: CASSQTYEKLFF
DNA: TGTGCCAGCAGCCAAACCTATGAAAAACTGTTTTTT

D: -
J: TRBJ1-2
V: TRBV7-9
size: -
CDR3: CASSLEIQAIGGRYGYTF
DNA: TGTGCCAGCAGCTTAGAGATACAGGCCATCGGGGGCAGATATGGCTACACCTTC

D: TRBD1
J: TRBJ1-5
V: TRBV6-6
size: -
CDR3: CASRIQQGSNQPQHF
DNA: TGTGCCAGCAGAATCCAACAGGGGAGCAATCAGCCCCAGCATTTT

D: -
J: TRBJ2-7
V: TRBV5-6
size: -
CDR3: CASSLPVWGYSYEQYF
DNA: TGTGCCAGCAGCTTGCCCGTCTGGGGATACTCCTACGAGCAGTACTTC

D: -
J: TRBJ1-2
V: TRBV5-1
size: -
CDR3: CASSLRKGNYGYTF
DNA: TGCGCCAGCAGCTTAAGGAAGGGTAACTATGGCTACACCTTC

D: -
J: TRBJ2-3
V: TRBV5-1
size: once
CDR3: CASNPSPSGTDTQYF
DNA: TGCGCCAGCAACCCTAGCCCTAGCGGCACAGATACGCAGTATTTT

D: -
J: TRBJ2-7
V: TRBV11-2
size: -
CDR3: CASSPSDHSYEQYF
DNA: TGTGCCAGCAGCCCCAGTGACCACTCCTACGAGCAGTACTTC

D: -
J: TRBJ1-5
V: TRBV7-9
size: -
CDR3: CASTEGNQPQHF
DNA: TGTGCCAGCACGGAGGGCAATCAGCCCCAGCATTTT

D: -
J: TRBJ2-2
V: TRBV9
size: -
CDR3: CASSVGLDPGELFF
DNA: TGTGCCAGCAGCGTAGGACTAGATCCCGGGGAGCTGTTTTTT

D: TRBD2
J: TRBJ2-2
V: TRBV13
size: -
CDR3: CASSRLGGPTGELFF
DNA: TGTGCCAGCAGCCGCCTGGGAGGGCCCACCGGGGAGCTGTTTTTT

D: -
J: TRBJ1-1
V: TRBV7-8
size: few
CDR3: CASSLTVREAFF
DNA: TGTGCCAGCAGCCTGACAGTAAGAGAAGCTTTCTTT